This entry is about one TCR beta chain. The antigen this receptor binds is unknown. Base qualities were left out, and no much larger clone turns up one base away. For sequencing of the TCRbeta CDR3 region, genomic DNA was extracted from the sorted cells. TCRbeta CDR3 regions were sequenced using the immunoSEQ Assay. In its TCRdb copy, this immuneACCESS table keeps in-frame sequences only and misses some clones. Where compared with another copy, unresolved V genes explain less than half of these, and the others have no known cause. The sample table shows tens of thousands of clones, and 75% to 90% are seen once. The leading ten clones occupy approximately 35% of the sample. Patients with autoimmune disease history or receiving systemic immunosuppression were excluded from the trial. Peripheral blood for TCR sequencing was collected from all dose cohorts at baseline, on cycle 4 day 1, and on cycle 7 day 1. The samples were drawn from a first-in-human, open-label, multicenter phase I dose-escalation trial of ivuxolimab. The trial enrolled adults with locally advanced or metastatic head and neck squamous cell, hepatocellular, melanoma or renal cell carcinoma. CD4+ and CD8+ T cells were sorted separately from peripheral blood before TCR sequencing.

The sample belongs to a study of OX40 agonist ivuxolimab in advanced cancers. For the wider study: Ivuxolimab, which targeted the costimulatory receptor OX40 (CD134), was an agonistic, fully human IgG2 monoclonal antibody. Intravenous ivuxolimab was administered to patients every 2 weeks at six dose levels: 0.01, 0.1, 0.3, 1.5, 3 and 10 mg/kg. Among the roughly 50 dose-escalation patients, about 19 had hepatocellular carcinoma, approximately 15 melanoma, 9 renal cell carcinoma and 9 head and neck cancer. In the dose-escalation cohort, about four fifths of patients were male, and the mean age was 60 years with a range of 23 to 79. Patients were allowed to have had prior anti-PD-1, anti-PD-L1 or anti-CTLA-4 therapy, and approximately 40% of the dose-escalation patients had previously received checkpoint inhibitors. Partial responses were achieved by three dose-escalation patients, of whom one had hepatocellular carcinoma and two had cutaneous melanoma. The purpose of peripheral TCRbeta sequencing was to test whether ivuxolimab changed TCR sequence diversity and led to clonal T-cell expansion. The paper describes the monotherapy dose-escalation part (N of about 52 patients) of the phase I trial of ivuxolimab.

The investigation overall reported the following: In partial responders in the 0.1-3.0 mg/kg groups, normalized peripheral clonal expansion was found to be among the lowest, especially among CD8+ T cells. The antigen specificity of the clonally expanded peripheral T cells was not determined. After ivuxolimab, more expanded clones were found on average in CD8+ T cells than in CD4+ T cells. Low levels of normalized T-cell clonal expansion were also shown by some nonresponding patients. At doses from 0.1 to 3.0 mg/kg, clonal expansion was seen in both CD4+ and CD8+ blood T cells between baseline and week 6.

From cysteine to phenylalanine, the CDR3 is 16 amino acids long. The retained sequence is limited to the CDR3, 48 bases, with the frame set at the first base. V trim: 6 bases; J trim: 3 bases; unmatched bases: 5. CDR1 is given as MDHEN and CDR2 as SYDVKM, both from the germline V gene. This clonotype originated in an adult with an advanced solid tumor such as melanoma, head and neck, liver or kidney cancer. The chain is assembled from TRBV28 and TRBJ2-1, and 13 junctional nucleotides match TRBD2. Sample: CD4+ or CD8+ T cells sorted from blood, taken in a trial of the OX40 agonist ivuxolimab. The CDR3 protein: CASSRTSGRDYNEQFF. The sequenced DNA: TGTGCCAGCAGCAGGACTAGCGGGAGAGACTACAATGAGCAGTTCTTC.